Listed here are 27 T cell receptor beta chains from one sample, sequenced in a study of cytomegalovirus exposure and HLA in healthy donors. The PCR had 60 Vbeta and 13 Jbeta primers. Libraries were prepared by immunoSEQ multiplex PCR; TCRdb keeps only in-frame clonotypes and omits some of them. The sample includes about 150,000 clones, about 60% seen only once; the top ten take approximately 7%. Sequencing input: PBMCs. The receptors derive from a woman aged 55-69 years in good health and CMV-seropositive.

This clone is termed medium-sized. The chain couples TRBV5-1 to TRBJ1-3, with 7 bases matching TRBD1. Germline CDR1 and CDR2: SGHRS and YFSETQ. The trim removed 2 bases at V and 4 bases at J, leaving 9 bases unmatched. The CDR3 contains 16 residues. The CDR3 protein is CASSFGEGAYGNTIYF. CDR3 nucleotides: TGCGCCAGCAGCTTTGGTGAGGGGGCTTACGGAAACACCATATATTTT.

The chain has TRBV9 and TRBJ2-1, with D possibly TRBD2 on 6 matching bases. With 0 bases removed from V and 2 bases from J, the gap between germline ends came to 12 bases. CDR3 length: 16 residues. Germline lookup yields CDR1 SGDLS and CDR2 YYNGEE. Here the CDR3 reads CASSVDGIAAYNEQFF. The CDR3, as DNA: TGTGCCAGCAGCGTAGATGGAATAGCGGCCTACAATGAGCAGTTCTTC.

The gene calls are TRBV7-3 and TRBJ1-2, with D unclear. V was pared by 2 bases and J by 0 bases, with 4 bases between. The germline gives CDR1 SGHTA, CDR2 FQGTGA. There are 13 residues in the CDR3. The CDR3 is CASSLGANYGYTF. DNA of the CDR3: TGTGCCAGCAGCTTAGGAGCTAACTATGGCTACACCTTC.

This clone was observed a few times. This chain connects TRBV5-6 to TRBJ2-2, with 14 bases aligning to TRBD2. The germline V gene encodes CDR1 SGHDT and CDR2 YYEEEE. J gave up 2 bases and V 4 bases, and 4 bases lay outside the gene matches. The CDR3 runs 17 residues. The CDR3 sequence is CASSMGLAGVNTGELFF. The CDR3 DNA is TGTGCCAGCAGCATGGGACTAGCGGGAGTAAACACCGGGGAGCTGTTTTTT.

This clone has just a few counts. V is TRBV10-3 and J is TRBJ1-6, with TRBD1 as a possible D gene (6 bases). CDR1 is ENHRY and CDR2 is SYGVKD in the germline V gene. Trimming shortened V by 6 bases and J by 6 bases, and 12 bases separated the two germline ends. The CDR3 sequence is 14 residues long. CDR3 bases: TGTGCCATCAGACCGGACAGCCCTAATTCACCCCTCCACTTT. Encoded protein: CAIRPDSPNSPLHF.

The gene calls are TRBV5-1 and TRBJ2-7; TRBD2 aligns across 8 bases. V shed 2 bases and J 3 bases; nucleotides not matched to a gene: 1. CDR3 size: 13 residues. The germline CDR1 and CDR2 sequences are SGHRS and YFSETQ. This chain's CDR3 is CASSFSGIYEQYF. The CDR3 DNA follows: TGCGCCAGCAGCTTTAGCGGGATCTACGAGCAGTACTTC.

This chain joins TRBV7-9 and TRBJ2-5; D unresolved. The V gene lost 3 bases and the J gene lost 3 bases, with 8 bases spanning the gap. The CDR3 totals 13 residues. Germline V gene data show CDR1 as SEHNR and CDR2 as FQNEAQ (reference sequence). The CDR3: CASSFQQKETQYF. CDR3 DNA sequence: TGTGCCAGCAGCTTTCAACAGAAAGAGACCCAGTACTTC.

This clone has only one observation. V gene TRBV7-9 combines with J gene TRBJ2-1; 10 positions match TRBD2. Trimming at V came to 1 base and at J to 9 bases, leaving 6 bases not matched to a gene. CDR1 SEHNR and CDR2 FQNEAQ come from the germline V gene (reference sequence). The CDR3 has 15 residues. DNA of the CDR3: TGTGCCAGCAGCTTAGTAGCGGGAGGCTCCCCTGAGCAGTTCTTC. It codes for CASSLVAGGSPEQFF. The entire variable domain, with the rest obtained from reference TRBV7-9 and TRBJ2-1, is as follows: DTGVSQNPRHKITKRGQNVTFRCDPISEHNRLYWYRQTLGQGPEFLTYFQNEAQLEKSRLLSDRFSAERPKGSFSTLEIQRTEQGDSAMYLCASSLVAGGSPEQFFGPGTRLTVL.

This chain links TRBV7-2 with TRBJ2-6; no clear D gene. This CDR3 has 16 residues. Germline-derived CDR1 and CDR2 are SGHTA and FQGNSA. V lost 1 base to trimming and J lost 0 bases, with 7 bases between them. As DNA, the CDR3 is TGTGCCAGCAGCTTAGGTGTGAGCTCTGGGGCCAACGTCCTGACTTTC. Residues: CASSLGVSSGANVLTF.

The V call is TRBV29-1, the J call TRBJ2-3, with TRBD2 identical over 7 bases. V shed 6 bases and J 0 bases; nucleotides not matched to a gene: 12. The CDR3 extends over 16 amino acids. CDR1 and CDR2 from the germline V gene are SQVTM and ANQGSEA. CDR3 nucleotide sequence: TGCAGCGTGGAGGTACTAGCGCCCGTAAGCACAGATACGCAGTATTTT. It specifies CSVEVLAPVSTDTQYF.

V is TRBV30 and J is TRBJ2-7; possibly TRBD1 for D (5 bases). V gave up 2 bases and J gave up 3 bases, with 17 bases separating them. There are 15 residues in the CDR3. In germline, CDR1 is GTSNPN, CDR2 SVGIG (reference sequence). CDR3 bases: TGTGCCTGGAGTTCCCAGGGTAGTGGGGTCTACGAGCAGTACTTC. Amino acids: CAWSSQGSGVYEQYF.

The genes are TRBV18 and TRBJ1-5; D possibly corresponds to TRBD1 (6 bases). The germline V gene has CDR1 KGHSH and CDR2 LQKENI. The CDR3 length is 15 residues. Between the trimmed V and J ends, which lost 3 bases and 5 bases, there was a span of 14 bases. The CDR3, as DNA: TGTGCCAGCTCACCGGAGAGGGGGAGGGATCAGCCCCAGCATTTT. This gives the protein CASSPERGRDQPQHF.

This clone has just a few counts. The CDR3 protein is CASRYGQNPNYGYTF. The CDR3 DNA sequence: TGTGCCAGCAGGTATGGACAGAACCCTAACTATGGCTACACCTTC. This sequence joins TRBV27 and TRBJ1-2, with a possible D match to TRBD1 (6 bases). Deletions cut 6 bases from V and 0 bases from J, with 14 bases between. There are 15 residues in the CDR3. Germline lookup yields CDR1 MNHEY and CDR2 SMNVEV (reference sequence).

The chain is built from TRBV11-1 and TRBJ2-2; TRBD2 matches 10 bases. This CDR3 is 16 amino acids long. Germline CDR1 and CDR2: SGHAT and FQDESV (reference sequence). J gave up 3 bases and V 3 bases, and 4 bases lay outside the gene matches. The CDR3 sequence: CASSFLAGGDTGELFF. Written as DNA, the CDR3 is TGTGCCAGCAGCTTTTTAGCGGGAGGAGACACCGGGGAGCTGTTTTTT.

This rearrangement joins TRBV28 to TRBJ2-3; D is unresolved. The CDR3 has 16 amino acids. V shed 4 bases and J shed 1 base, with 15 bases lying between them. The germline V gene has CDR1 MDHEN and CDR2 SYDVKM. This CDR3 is CASSSVLVGRTDTQYF. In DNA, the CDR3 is TGTGCCAGCAGTTCGGTTCTGGTGGGCCGCACAGATACGCAGTATTTT.

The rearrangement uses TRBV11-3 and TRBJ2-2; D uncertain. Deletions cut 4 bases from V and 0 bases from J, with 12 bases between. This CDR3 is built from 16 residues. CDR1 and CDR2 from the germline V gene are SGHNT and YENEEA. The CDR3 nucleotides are TGTGCCAGCAGCTCGAAAAGAGCCTCGAACACCGGGGAGCTGTTTTTT. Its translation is CASSSKRASNTGELFF.

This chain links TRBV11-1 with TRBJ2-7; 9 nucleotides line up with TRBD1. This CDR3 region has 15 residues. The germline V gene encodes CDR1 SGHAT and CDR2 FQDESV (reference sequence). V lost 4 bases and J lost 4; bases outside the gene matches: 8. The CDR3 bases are TGTGCCAGCAGCTCCGGGACAGGGTTTGGTTACGAGCAGTACTTC. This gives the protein CASSSGTGFGYEQYF.

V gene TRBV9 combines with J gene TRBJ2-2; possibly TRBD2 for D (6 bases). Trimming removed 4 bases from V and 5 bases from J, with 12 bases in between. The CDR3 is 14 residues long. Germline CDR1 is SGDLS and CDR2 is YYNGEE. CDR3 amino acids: CASSRGLLTGELFF. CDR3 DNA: TGTGCCAGCAGCCGGGGACTTTTAACCGGGGAGCTGTTTTTT. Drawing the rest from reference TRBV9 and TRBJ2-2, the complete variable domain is DSGVTQTPKHLITATGQRVTLRCSPRSGDLSVYWYQQSLDQGLQFLIQYYNGEERAKGNILERFSAQQFPDLHSELNLSSLELGDSALYFCASSRGLLTGELFFGEGSRLTVL.

Written as DNA, the CDR3 is TGCACCAGCAGGGTTCCGGCGGGGTACCTACAGACAGACCCCCTAGATGAGCAGTTCTTC. Amino acids: CTSRVPAGYLQTDPLDEQFF. The V and J genes are TRBV1 and TRBJ2-1; TRBD2, as called in the table, went unchecked against the DNA. TRBV1 is designated a pseudogene. There are 20 residues in the CDR3.

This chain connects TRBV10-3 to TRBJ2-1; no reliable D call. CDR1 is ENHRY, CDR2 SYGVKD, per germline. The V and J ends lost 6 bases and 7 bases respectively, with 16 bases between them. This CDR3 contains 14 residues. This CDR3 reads CAISLTQAQNEQFF. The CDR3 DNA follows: TGTGCCATCAGCCTAACCCAAGCACAGAATGAGCAGTTCTTC.

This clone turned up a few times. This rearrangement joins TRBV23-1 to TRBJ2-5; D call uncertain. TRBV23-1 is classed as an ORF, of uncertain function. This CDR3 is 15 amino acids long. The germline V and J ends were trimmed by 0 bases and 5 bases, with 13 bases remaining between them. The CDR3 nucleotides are TGCGCCAGCAGTCAATCTTACAGCCGATGGGAGACCCAGTACTTC. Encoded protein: CASSQSYSRWETQYF.

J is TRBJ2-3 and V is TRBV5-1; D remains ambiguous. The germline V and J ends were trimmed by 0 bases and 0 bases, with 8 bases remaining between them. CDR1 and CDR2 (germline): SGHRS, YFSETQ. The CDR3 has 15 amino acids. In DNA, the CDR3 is TGCGCCAGCAGCTTGGCCGCTACTAGCACAGATACGCAGTATTTT. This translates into CASSLAATSTDTQYF.

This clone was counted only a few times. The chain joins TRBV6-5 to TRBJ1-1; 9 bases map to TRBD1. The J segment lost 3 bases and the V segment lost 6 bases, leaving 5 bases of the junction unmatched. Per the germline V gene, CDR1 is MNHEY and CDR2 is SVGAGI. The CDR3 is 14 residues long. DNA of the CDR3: TGTGCCAGCAGCGAAGACAGGGGGGACACTGAAGCTTTCTTT. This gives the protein CASSEDRGDTEAFF.

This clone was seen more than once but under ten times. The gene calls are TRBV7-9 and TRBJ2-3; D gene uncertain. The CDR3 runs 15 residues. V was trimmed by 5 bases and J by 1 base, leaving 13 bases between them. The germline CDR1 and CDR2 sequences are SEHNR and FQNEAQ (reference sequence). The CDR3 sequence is CASSPETLRTDTQYF. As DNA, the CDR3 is TGTGCCAGCAGCCCCGAGACTCTACGCACAGATACGCAGTATTTT. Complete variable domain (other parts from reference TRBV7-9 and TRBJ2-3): DTGVSQNPRHKITKRGQNVTFRCDPISEHNRLYWYRQTLGQGPEFLTYFQNEAQLEKSRLLSDRFSAERPKGSFSTLEIQRTEQGDSAMYLCASSPETLRTDTQYFGPGTRLTVL.

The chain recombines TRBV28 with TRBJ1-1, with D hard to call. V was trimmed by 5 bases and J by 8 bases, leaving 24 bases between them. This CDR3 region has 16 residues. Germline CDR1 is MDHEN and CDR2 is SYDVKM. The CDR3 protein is CASSPQSRGHSPEAFF. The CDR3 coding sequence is TGTGCCAGCAGTCCTCAATCCCGCGGCCACTCCCCAGAAGCTTTCTTT.

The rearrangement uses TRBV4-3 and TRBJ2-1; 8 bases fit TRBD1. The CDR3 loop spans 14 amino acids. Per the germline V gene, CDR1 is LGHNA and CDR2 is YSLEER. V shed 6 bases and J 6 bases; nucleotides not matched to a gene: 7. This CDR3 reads CASRPDRESNEQFF. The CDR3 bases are TGCGCCAGCAGACCGGACAGGGAGTCCAATGAGCAGTTCTTC.

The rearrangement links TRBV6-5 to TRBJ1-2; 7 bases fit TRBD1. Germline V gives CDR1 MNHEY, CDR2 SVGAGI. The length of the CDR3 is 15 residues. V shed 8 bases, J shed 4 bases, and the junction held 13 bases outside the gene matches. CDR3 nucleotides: TGTGCCAGCGCTTCGACAGGGCTTGCATCCTATGGCTACACCTTC. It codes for CASASTGLASYGYTF.